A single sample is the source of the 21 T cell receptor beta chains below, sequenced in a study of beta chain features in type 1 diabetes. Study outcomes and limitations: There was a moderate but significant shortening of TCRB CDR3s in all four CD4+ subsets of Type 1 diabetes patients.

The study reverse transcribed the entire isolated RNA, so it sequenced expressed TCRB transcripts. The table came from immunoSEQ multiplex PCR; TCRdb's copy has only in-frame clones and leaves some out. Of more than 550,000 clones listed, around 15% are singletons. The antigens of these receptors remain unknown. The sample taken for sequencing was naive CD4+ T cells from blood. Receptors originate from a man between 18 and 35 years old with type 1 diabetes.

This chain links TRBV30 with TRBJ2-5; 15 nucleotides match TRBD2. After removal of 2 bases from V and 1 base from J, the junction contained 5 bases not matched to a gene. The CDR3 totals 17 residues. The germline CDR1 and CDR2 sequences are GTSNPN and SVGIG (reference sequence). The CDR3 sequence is CAWSTGLAGGFQETQYF. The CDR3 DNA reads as TGTGCCTGGAGTACGGGACTAGCGGGGGGCTTCCAAGAGACCCAGTACTTC.

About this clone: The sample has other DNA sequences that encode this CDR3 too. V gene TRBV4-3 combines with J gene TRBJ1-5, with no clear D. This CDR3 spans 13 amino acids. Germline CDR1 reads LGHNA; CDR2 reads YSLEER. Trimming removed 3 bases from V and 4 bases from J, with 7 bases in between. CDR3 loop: CASSQGVNQPQHF. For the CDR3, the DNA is TGCGCCAGCAGCCAGGGCGTTAATCAGCCCCAGCATTTT.

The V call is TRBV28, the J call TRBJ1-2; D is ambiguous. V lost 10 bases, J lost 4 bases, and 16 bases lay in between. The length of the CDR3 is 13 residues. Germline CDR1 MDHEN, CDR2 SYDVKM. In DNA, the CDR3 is TGTGCCATCCACCCGACGCTGGGCTATGGCTACACCTTC. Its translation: CAIHPTLGYGYTF.

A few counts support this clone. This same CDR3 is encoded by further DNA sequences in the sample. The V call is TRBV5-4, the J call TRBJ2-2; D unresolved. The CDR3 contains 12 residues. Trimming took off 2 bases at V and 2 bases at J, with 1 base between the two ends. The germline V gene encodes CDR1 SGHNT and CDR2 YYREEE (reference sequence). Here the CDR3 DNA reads TGTGCCAGCAGCTTAAACACCGGGGAGCTGTTTTTT. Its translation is CASSLNTGELFF. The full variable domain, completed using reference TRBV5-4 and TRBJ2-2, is ETGVTQSPTHLIKTRGQQVTLRCSSQSGHNTVSWYQQALGQGPQFIFQYYREEENGRGNFPPRFSGLQFPNYSSELNVNALELDDSALYLCASSLNTGELFFGEGSRLTVL.

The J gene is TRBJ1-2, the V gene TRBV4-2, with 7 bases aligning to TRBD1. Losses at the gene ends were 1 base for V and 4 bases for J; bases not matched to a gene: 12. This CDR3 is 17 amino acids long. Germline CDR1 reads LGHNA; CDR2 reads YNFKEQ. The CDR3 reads CASSQALGQLNIYGYTF. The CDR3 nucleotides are TGTGCCAGCAGCCAAGCTCTGGGACAGCTCAACATCTATGGCTACACCTTC.

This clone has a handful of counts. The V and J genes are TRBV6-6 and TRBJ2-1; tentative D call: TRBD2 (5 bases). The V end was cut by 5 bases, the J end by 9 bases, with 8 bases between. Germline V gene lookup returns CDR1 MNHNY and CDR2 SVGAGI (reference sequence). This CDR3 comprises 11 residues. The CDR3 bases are TGTGCCAGCAGTCGGGAAGGTGAGCAGTTCTTC. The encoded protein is CASSREGEQFF.

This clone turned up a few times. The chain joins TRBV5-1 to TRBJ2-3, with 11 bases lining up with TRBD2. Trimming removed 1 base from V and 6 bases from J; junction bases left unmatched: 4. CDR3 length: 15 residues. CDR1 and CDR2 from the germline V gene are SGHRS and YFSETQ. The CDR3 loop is CASSLTSGSIDTQYF. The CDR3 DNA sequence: TGCGCCAGCAGCTTGACTAGCGGGAGTATTGATACGCAGTATTTT.

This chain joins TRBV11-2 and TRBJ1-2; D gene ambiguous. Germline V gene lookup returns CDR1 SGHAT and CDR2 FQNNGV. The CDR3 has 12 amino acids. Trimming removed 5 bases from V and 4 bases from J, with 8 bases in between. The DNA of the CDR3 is TGTGCCAGCAGCCCAGGACCCTATGGCTACACCTTC. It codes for CASSPGPYGYTF.

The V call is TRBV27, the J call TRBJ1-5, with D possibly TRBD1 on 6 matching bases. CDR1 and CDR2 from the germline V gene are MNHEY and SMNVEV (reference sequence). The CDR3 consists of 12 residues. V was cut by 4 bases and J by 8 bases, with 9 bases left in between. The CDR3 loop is CASSSRTEPQHF. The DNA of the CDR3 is TGTGCCAGCAGTTCCCGGACAGAGCCCCAGCATTTT.

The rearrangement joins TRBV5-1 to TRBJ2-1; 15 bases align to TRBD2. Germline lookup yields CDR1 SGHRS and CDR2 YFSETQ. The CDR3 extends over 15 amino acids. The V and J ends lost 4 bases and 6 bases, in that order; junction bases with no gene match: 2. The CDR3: CASSGLAGGPNEQFF. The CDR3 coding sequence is TGCGCCAGCAGCGGACTAGCGGGAGGGCCCAATGAGCAGTTCTTC.

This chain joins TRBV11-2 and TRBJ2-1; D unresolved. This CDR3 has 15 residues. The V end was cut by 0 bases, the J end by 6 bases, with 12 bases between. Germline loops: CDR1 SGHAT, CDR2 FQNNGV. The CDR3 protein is CASSLDRLGSNEQFF. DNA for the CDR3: TGTGCCAGCAGCTTAGATCGTTTAGGGTCCAATGAGCAGTTCTTC.

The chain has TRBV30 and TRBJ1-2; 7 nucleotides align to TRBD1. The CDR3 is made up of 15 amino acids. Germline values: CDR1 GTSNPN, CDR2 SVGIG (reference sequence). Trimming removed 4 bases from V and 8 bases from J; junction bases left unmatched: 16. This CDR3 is CAWTDGEGGRRGYTF. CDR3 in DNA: TGTGCCTGGACTGACGGTGAAGGGGGCAGGCGCGGCTACACCTTC.

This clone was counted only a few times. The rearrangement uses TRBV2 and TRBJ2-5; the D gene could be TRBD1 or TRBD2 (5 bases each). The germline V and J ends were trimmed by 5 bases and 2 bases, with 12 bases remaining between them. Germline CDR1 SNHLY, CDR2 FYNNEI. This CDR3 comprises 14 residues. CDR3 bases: TGTGCCAGCAGTATGAGGGGCGGTCAAGAGACCCAGTACTTC. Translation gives CASSMRGGQETQYF.

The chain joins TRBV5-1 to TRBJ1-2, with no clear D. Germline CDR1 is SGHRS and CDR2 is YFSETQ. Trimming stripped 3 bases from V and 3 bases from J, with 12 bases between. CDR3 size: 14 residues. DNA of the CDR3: TGCGCCAGCAGCTCCAACCCGTTAGACTATGGCTACACCTTC. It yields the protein CASSSNPLDYGYTF.

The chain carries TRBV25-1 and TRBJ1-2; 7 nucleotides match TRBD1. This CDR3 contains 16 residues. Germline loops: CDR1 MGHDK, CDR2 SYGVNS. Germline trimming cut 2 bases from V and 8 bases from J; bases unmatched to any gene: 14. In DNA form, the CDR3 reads TGTGCCAGCAGTGAAAGCCCTAAAAGGGGGCAGGACGGCTACACCTTC. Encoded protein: CASSESPKRGQDGYTF.

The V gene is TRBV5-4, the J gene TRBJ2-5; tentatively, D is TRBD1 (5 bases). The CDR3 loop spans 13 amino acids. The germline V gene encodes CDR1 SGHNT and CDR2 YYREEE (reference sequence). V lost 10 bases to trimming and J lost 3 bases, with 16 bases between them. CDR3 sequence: CALAVGAKETQYF. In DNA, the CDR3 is TGTGCCCTTGCTGTTGGGGCGAAAGAGACCCAGTACTTC.

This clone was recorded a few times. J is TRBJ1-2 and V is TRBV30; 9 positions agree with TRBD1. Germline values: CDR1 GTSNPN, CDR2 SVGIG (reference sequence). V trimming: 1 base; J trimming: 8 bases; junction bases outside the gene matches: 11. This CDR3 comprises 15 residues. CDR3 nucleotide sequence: TGTGCCTGGAGTGACCAGGACAGGGGTGTTTCAGGCTACACCTTC. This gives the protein CAWSDQDRGVSGYTF.

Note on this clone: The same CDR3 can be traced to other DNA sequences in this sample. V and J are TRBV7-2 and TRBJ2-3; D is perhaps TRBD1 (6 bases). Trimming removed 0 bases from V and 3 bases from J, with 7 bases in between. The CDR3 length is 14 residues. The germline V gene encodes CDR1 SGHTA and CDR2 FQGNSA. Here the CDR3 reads CASSLAQGTDTQYF. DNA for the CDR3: TGTGCCAGCAGCTTAGCACAGGGAACAGATACGCAGTATTTT.

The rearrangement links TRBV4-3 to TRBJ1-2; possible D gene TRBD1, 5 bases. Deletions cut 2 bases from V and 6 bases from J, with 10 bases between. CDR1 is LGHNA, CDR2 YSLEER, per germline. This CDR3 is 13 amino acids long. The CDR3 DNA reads TGCGCCAGCAGCCAATCGCAGGGAGATGGCTACACCTTC. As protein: CASSQSQGDGYTF.

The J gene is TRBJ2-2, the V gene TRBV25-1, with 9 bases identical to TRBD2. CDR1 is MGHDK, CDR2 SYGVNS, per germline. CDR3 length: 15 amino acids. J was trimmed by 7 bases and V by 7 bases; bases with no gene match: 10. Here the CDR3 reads CASTVAGDSLGELFF. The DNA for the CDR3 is TGTGCCAGCACCGTAGCGGGAGATTCTCTCGGGGAGCTGTTTTTT.

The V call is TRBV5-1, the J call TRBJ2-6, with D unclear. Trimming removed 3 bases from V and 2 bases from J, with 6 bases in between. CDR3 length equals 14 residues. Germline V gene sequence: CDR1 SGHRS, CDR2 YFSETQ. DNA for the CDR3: TGCGCCAGCAGCTCCGGGCCTGGGGCCAACGTCCTGACTTTC. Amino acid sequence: CASSSGPGANVLTF.